Reported below is one T cell receptor beta chain. Its antigen is not identified. The data are from a study of shared clonotypes between healthy human individuals. Study-level results: It was observed that about 5% of naive CD4 clonotypes were shared across several donors. Non-shared clonotypes displayed generation probabilities falling below those of clonotypes present in all four donors.

The naive CD8 subset, CD45RO-negative cells positively selected for CCR7, excluded terminally differentiated effector memory CD45RA+ cells. Genomic DNA of every subset was divided equally among multiple immunoSEQ plates. TCRdb keeps only in-frame clones here, not all; method: immunoSEQ multiplex PCR. The table records about 1,800,000 clones, 85% to 95% of them present only once. Sequencing was performed on naive CD8+ T cells sorted from blood. The receptor was isolated from a man aged 18 to 29 in good health.

The CDR3: CASSGTGRNYGYTF. In nucleotides, the CDR3 is TGTGCCAGCAGTGGGACAGGAAGAAACTATGGCTACACCTTC. V and J are TRBV6-5 and TRBJ1-2; 8 nucleotides match TRBD1. Germline V lookup: CDR1 MNHEY, CDR2 SVGAGI. V lost 5 bases and J lost 2; bases outside the gene matches: 4. The CDR3 is 14 amino acids.